These 10 T cell receptor beta chains share one sample of origin, sequenced in a study of blood T cell repertoires in COVID-19. Libraries were prepared by immunoSEQ multiplex PCR; TCRdb keeps only in-frame clonotypes and omits some of them. Among some 140,000 clones listed, approximately 83% were seen once. Sequenced material: peripheral blood. Receptors originate from a woman aged 60-75 years with COVID-19, enrolled during active disease.

The chain is built from TRBV12-3 or TRBV12-4 and TRBJ1-2; D uncertain. The CDR3 is 11 residues long. The V end was cut by 6 bases, the J end by 6 bases, with 8 bases between. DNA for the CDR3: TGTGCCAGCAGCCCCGCGGATGGCTACACCTTC. As protein: CASSPADGYTF.

The V and J genes are TRBV5-5 and TRBJ1-1; TRBD1 aligns across 8 bases. The CDR3 contains 15 residues. V lost 0 bases and J lost 1; bases outside the gene matches: 2. In germline, CDR1 is SGHKS, CDR2 YYEKEE (reference sequence). In nucleotides, the CDR3 is TGTGCCAGCAGCTTGGACGGACAGGGGAACACTGAAGCTTTCTTT. Protein: CASSLDGQGNTEAFF. Drawing the rest from reference TRBV5-5 and TRBJ1-1, the complete variable domain is DAGVTQSPTHLIKTRGQQVTLRCSPISGHKSVSWYQQVLGQGPQFIFQYYEKEERGRGNFPDRFSARQFPNYSSELNVNALLLGDSALYLCASSLDGQGNTEAFFGQGTRLTVV.

The V and J genes are TRBV19 and TRBJ1-1, with D unresolved. Trimming left V 3 bases short and J 4 bases short, with 3 bases between. The germline V gene encodes CDR1 LNHDA and CDR2 SQIVND (reference sequence). The CDR3 spans 11 residues. The CDR3 loop is CASSILTEAFF. The DNA of the CDR3 is TGTGCCAGTAGTATCCTCACTGAAGCTTTCTTT.

The V gene is TRBV5-4, the J gene TRBJ2-3, with D maybe TRBD1 (5 bases). This CDR3 spans 13 amino acids. CDR1 SGHNT and CDR2 YYREEE come from the germline V gene (reference sequence). V lost 0 bases and J lost 5, with 7 bases in between. Written as DNA, the CDR3 is TGTGCCAGCAGCTTGGTCAGGGTAGATACGCAGTATTTT. It translates to CASSLVRVDTQYF.

This chain connects TRBV28 to TRBJ1-2; D gene uncertain. The V and J ends lost 6 bases and 4 bases respectively, with 6 bases between them. CDR1 MDHEN and CDR2 SYDVKM come from the germline V gene. This CDR3 has 11 residues. As DNA, the CDR3 is TGTGCCAGCAGCTCCCTCTATGGCTACACCTTC. Translated, it gives CASSSLYGYTF.

A remark on this clone: Different DNA sequences within this sample yield the same CDR3. This chain joins TRBV10-3 and TRBJ1-1; TRBD1 might be the D (5 bases). Trimming removed 3 bases from V and 4 bases from J, with 6 bases in between. The CDR3 contains 12 residues. Germline CDR1 is ENHRY and CDR2 is SYGVKD. For the CDR3, the DNA is TGTGCCATCAGTGAAAGGGGCACTGAAGCTTTCTTT. Its translation is CAISERGTEAFF.

CDR3: CASSSTGNQPQHF. The CDR3 DNA sequence: TGTGCCAGCAGTTCGACAGGGAATCAGCCCCAGCATTTT. The chain recombines TRBV6-5 with TRBJ1-5, with 7 bases matching TRBD1. V lost 4 bases and J lost 4; bases outside the gene matches: 1. The CDR3 extends over 13 amino acids. Germline V gene sequence: CDR1 MNHEY, CDR2 SVGAGI.

V gene TRBV3-1 (or the pseudogene TRBV3-2) combines with J gene TRBJ1-5; D perhaps matches TRBD1 (6 bases). Germline CDR1 and CDR2: LGHDT and YNNKEL (reference sequence). There are 15 residues in the CDR3. V lost 4 bases, J lost 0 bases, and 10 bases lay in between. Here the CDR3 reads CASSRGGNSNQPQHF. CDR3 bases: TGTGCCAGCAGCCGAGGGGGTAATAGCAATCAGCCCCAGCATTTT.

The chain employs TRBV6-5 and TRBJ2-2, with TRBD2 matching over 10 bases. CDR1 and CDR2 (germline): MNHEY, SVGAGI. The V gene end was trimmed by 6 bases and the J gene end by 3 bases; junction bases not matched to a gene: 4. The CDR3 has 15 amino acids. CDR3 protein: CASRPGLADTGELFF. CDR3 sequence (DNA): TGTGCCAGCAGACCTGGACTAGCGGACACCGGGGAGCTGTTTTTT.

The chain links TRBV2 to TRBJ2-4, with 13 bases fitting TRBD2. CDR3 size: 15 residues. The ends lost 1 base at V and 9 bases at J; junction bases unmatched: 3. CDR1 is SNHLY, CDR2 FYNNEI, per germline. The CDR3 is CASSEETSGRFIQYF. Written as DNA, the CDR3 is TGTGCCAGCAGTGAAGAGACTAGCGGGAGGTTCATTCAGTACTTC.